This TCR delta chain was recovered during a study of gamma-delta T cells after stem cell transplantation. Trimming left V 1 base short and J 4 bases short, with 21 bases between. Germline CDR1 and CDR2: GEAIGNYY and EKD. The CDR3 extends over 17 amino acids. With CATT, TCRdb re-called clones from the RT-PCR reads. The table shows fewer than 2,500 delta-chain clones, with under 4% occurring only once. This clone is labeled medium-sized. The chain combines TRDV2 with TRDJ1; no reliable D call. The sequence was obtained from a human donor. It is not recorded whose cells these are; they may come from a transplant donor. What was sequenced was gamma-delta T cells. The CDR3 bases are TGTGCCTGTGACACACTCCGGTCTCAACGCCAGGACGATAAACTCATCTTT. Protein: CACDTLRSQRQDDKLIF.